This T cell receptor (beta chain) came from a study of metastatic and nonmetastatic thyroid tumors. On the study more broadly: Repertoires from blood and tumor or nodule tissue of malignant and benign thyroid patients were compared. General study findings and limits: When malignant thyroid tumors were compared with benign nodules, TCR beta diversity was reportedly significantly higher in the malignant tumors. This held in both blood and tumor samples.

Patients underwent thyroid surgery, and none had received any treatment before it. Germline V gives CDR1 SGHTA, CDR2 FQGNSA. V gave up 6 bases and J gave up 4 bases, with 15 bases separating them. The CDR3 is 14 residues long. In the authors' workflow: CDR3 was compared across clinicopathological groups, and the resulting differences were used to build a distant-metastasis classifier for papillary thyroid cancer. TCRdb called clones again from the PCR reads with MiXCR. These V and J calls are TCRdb output, not the study's own analysis. The sample holds 30,000 or so clones, roughly a quarter seen once. As regards this clone: The antigen remains undetermined.

The sample consisted of blood. J is TRBJ1-1 and V is TRBV7-2; D unresolved. The sequence came from a female donor with papillary thyroid cancer or a benign thyroid nodule (not recorded which). Some clones in this sample may be carry-over from other donors' samples. CDR3 nucleotides: TGTGCCAGCAGTCCCTGGGAATGGAGCACTGAAGCTTTCTTT. This encodes CASSPWEWSTEAFF.